These 10 T cell receptor beta chains came from one sample sequenced in a study of cytomegalovirus exposure and HLA in healthy donors. Primers included in the PCR were 60 Vbeta and 13 Jbeta primers. Profiling relied on immunoSEQ multiplex PCR, and the TCRdb table lists in-frame clones only, not all of them. The sample lists 100,000 or so clones; about 76% were seen once. Sequencing was performed on PBMCs. Source of these receptors: a man aged 25-45 years in good health and CMV-seropositive.

The CDR3 protein is CASSPEQGSTEAFF. CDR3 DNA: TGTGCCAGCTCACCAGAGCAGGGAAGTACTGAAGCTTTCTTT. The chain carries TRBV18 and TRBJ1-1, with D tentatively TRBD1 (5 bases). From germline, CDR1 is KGHSH and CDR2 LQKENI. Trimming took off 2 bases at V and 5 bases at J, with 12 bases between the two ends. CDR3 length equals 14 residues.

The chain employs TRBV4-2 and TRBJ2-7; 7 nucleotides agree with TRBD2. Germline CDR1 is LGHNA and CDR2 is YNFKEQ. V lost 3 bases to trimming and J lost 1 base; unmatched junction nucleotides: 3. CDR3 size: 14 residues. CDR3 protein: CASSQGGGSYEQYF. DNA of the CDR3: TGTGCCAGCAGCCAGGGGGGGGGATCCTACGAGCAGTACTTC.

This sequence joins TRBV6-5 and TRBJ1-5; tentatively, D is TRBD1 (5 bases). The V gene's germline CDR1 is MNHEY and CDR2 SVGAGI. The CDR3 runs to 14 residues. Deletions cut 5 bases from V and 7 bases from J, with 15 bases between. CDR3 sequence: CASSEIQEIQPQHF. DNA for the CDR3: TGTGCCAGCAGTGAAATACAGGAAATACAGCCCCAGCATTTT.

With respect to this clone: A junction boundary mismatches the germline segment, possibly from a read error. The chain employs TRBV7-3 and TRBJ2-1; TRBD2 matches at 8 bases. The CDR3 runs 15 residues. Germline CDR1 and CDR2: SGHTA and FQGTGA. The CDR3 here is CSSRKFAGGGNEQFF. DNA for the CDR3: TGTTCCAGCAGAAAGTTTGCGGGGGGTGGCAATGAGCAGTTCTTC.

The chain uses TRBV5-6 and TRBJ2-7; D uncertain. The CDR3 spans 14 residues. The V gene's germline CDR1 is SGHDT and CDR2 YYEEEE. The V end was cut by 0 bases, the J end by 1 base, with 8 bases between. CDR3 bases: TGTGCCAGCAGCTTGGCCGTCCTTTCCTACGAGCAGTACTTC. This translates into CASSLAVLSYEQYF. The whole variable domain, filled in from reference TRBV5-6 and TRBJ2-7, reads DAGVTQSPTHLIKTRGQQVTLRCSPKSGHDTVSWYQQALGQGPQFIFQYYEEEERQRGNFPDRFSGHQFPNYSSELNVNALLLGDSALYLCASSLAVLSYEQYFGPGTRLTVT.

The gene calls are TRBV9 and TRBJ1-1, with D maybe TRBD1 (5 bases). The CDR3 covers 17 residues. Germline V CDR1 and CDR2: SGDLS, YYNGEE. Trimming cost V 0 bases and J 0 bases, with 15 bases left between them. The CDR3, as DNA: TGTGCCAGCAGCGTAGGTTTGGCAGGGCGGCTGAACACTGAAGCTTTCTTT. Protein: CASSVGLAGRLNTEAFF.

This clone has only one observation. The CDR3 DNA sequence: TGTGCCAGCAGTTCTCACCTTACTAGAGTTGGGTACAATGAGCAGTTCTTC. This encodes CASSSHLTRVGYNEQFF. The V call is TRBV28, the J call TRBJ2-1, with D perhaps matching TRBD2 (5 bases). The CDR3 loop spans 17 amino acids. Germline values: CDR1 MDHEN, CDR2 SYDVKM. V shed 4 bases and J shed 4 bases, with 20 bases lying between them.

This clone was recorded a few times. This chain links TRBV4-3 with TRBJ1-2; D gene uncertain. With 0 bases removed from V and 6 bases from J, the gap between germline ends came to 5 bases. Germline lookup yields CDR1 LGHNA and CDR2 YSLEER. The CDR3 extends over 12 amino acids. This chain's CDR3 is CASSQDFDGYTF. The DNA for the CDR3 is TGCGCCAGCAGCCAAGATTTCGATGGCTACACCTTC.

The chain employs TRBV5-1 and TRBJ2-1, with a weak D call TRBD1 (5 bases). The germline V gene encodes CDR1 SGHRS and CDR2 YFSETQ. Trimming cost V 0 bases and J 0 bases, with 10 bases left between them. The CDR3 covers 16 residues. CDR3 in DNA: TGCGCCAGCAGCTTGGTTGGGGCCCCCTCCTACAATGAGCAGTTCTTC. This sequence encodes CASSLVGAPSYNEQFF.

The chain links TRBV7-3 to TRBJ2-1; tentative D call: TRBD2 (6 bases). The CDR3 is 15 amino acids. The V and J ends lost 0 bases and 6 bases respectively, with 12 bases between them. Germline CDR1 is SGHTA and CDR2 is FQGTGA. The CDR3 spells CASSLTGGDLNEQFF. The CDR3 nucleotides read TGTGCCAGCAGCTTAACTGGCGGGGACCTCAATGAGCAGTTCTTC.